One and the same sample provided the 11 T cell receptor beta chains below, sequenced in a study of cytomegalovirus exposure and HLA in healthy donors. Primers: 60 Vbeta forward and 13 Jbeta reverse. TCRdb keeps only in-frame clones here, not all; method: immunoSEQ multiplex PCR. The sample consists of tens of thousands of clones, around 83% of them appearing once. Input material: PBMCs. The receptor source for this set is a man aged 65 to 79 in good health and CMV-seropositive.

The gene calls are TRBV29-1 and TRBJ2-1; TRBD2 matches 8 bases. Looked up from germline, CDR1 is SQVTM and CDR2 is ANQGSEA. V lost 2 bases to trimming and J lost 5 bases; unmatched junction nucleotides: 2. The CDR3 totals 13 residues. The CDR3 region is CSVESGGDNEQFF. The CDR3 nucleotides are TGCAGCGTTGAATCGGGGGGGGACAATGAGCAGTTCTTC.

V and J are TRBV6-1 and TRBJ1-6; D is unresolved. V was cut by 3 bases and J by 9 bases, with 15 bases left in between. Looked up from germline, CDR1 is MNHNS and CDR2 is SASEGT. This CDR3 contains 15 residues. Here the CDR3 reads CASSETWASLSPLHF. CDR3 sequence (DNA): TGTGCCAGCAGTGAGACCTGGGCGTCCCTTTCACCCCTCCACTTT.

This clone came up once. V is TRBV7-9 and J is TRBJ2-1; no clear D. Trimming removed 5 bases from V and 6 bases from J, with 11 bases in between. Germline CDR1 reads SEHNR; CDR2 reads FQNEAQ (reference sequence). The CDR3 is 13 amino acids. The CDR3: CASSPQTVNEQFF. The CDR3 nucleotides are TGTGCCAGCAGCCCCCAGACTGTCAATGAGCAGTTCTTC.

The genes are TRBV4-1 and TRBJ2-7, with 16 nucleotides matching TRBD2. Germline V gives CDR1 MGHRA, CDR2 YSYEKL. The CDR3 spans 18 residues. Unmatched junction bases numbered 7, after V lost 0 bases and J lost 5 bases. The CDR3: CASSQEGTSGRGFDEQYF. Here the CDR3 DNA reads TGCGCCAGCAGCCAAGAAGGGACTAGCGGGAGGGGTTTCGACGAGCAGTACTTC.

The gene calls are TRBV27 and TRBJ2-7; 10 bases fit TRBD1. CDR1 and CDR2 (germline): MNHEY, SMNVEV (reference sequence). With 5 bases clipped from V and 3 bases from J, the junction kept 4 bases outside the gene matches. This CDR3 spans 14 amino acids. The CDR3 sequence is CASSIGTGDYEQYF. The CDR3 DNA reads as TGTGCCAGCAGTATCGGGACAGGGGACTACGAGCAGTACTTC.

This clone has only one observation. The chain carries TRBV7-2 and TRBJ1-1; D remains ambiguous. CDR1 and CDR2 from the germline V gene are SGHTA and FQGNSA. Trimming stripped 4 bases from V and 5 bases from J, with 8 bases between. This CDR3 has 12 residues. DNA of the CDR3: TGTGCCAGCAGCTGGAGTCTGACTGAAGCTTTCTTT. It translates to CASSWSLTEAFF.

CDR3 protein: CASSLTGTGAGGELFF. In DNA form, the CDR3 reads TGCGCCAGCAGCTTGACCGGGACAGGGGCCGGCGGGGAGCTGTTTTTT. V gene TRBV5-1 combines with J gene TRBJ2-2; 10 bases map to TRBD1. The CDR3 contains 16 residues. J lost 7 bases, V lost 1 base, and 7 bases had no gene match. Germline CDR1 and CDR2: SGHRS and YFSETQ.

This chain joins TRBV25-1 and TRBJ1-2; a possible D gene is TRBD1 (5 bases). This CDR3 is 12 amino acids long. Germline assignment: CDR1 MGHDK and CDR2 SYGVNS. Trimming removed 6 bases from V and 2 bases from J, with 7 bases in between. The CDR3 DNA reads as TGTGCCAGCAGGGCAGGGAACTATGGCTACACCTTC. This translates into CASRAGNYGYTF.

The CDR3 DNA follows: TGTGCCAGCTCGCCCCCGACAGGGGGCTTATACGAGCAGTACTTC. It translates to CASSPPTGGLYEQYF. The gene calls are TRBV18 and TRBJ2-7; TRBD1 matches 10 bases. The CDR3 runs to 15 residues. Trimming cost V 6 bases and J 4 bases; bases outside gene matches: 9. Germline CDR1 is KGHSH and CDR2 is LQKENI. The full variable domain, in which reference TRBV18 and TRBJ2-7 provide the parts outside the CDR3, is NAGVMQNPRHLVRRRGQEARLRCSPMKGHSHVYWYRQLPEEGLKFMVYLQKENIIDESGMPKERFSAEFPKEGPSILRIQQVVRGDSAAYFCASSPPTGGLYEQYFGPGTRLTVT.

This sequence joins TRBV7-2 and TRBJ2-2, with a weak D call TRBD1 (5 bases). This CDR3 spans 16 amino acids. The V gene's germline CDR1 is SGHTA and CDR2 FQGNSA. V shed 0 bases and J shed 2 bases, with 10 bases lying between them. CDR3 region: CASSLAKTANTGELFF. The CDR3 DNA follows: TGTGCCAGCAGCTTAGCGAAGACAGCTAACACCGGGGAGCTGTTTTTT.

This chain connects TRBV18 to TRBJ2-7; 9 positions match TRBD2. The germline V gene has CDR1 KGHSH and CDR2 LQKENI. V dropped 6 bases and J dropped 1; count of bases not matched to a gene: 4. This CDR3 comprises 14 residues. CDR3 loop: CASSLSGSSYEQYF. In DNA form, the CDR3 reads TGTGCCAGCTCCCTTAGCGGGAGTTCCTACGAGCAGTACTTC.